What follows are 10 T cell receptor beta chains derived from one specimen sequenced in a study of T cells after yellow fever vaccination. TCRdb ran MiXCR on the 5' RACE reads and lists one entry per CDR3 protein. The sample lists 200,000 to 300,000 distinct CDR3 sequences, less than 8.5% occurring once. The starting material was CD4+ T cells sorted from PBMCs, obtained 15 days after the yellow fever booster vaccination. All receptors derive from a man aged 25 to 45 who received the YFV17D yellow fever vaccine.

This clonotype was seen a few times. The J gene is TRBJ2-1, the V gene TRBV7-9, with 8 bases identical to TRBD2. CDR1 and CDR2 (germline): SEHNR, FQNEAQ (reference sequence). V was clipped by 4 bases and J by 0 bases; unmatched bases: 5. CDR3 size: 16 residues. The CDR3 sequence: CASSWGREVSYNEQFF. Written as DNA, the CDR3 is TGTGCCAGCAGCTGGGGGCGGGAGGTCTCCTACAATGAGCAGTTCTTC. The full variable domain, in which reference TRBV7-9 and TRBJ2-1 provide the parts outside the CDR3, is DTGVSQNPRHKITKRGQNVTFRCDPISEHNRLYWYRQTLGQGPEFLTYFQNEAQLEKSRLLSDRFSAERPKGSFSTLEIQRTEQGDSAMYLCASSWGREVSYNEQFFGPGTRLTVL.

The J gene is TRBJ2-2, the V gene TRBV20-1; D unclear. V was cut by 5 bases and J by 5 bases, with 12 bases left in between. The CDR3 is made up of 13 amino acids. Per the germline V gene, CDR1 is DFQATT and CDR2 is SNEGSKA (reference sequence). The CDR3 spells CSAPKTGTGELFF. CDR3 DNA sequence: TGCAGTGCTCCAAAGACCGGGACCGGGGAGCTGTTTTTT.

This clonotype has ten or more counts. The V gene is TRBV5-6, the J gene TRBJ2-5; D uncertain. Trimming pared 2 bases from V and 1 base from J, leaving 12 bases between. Germline-derived CDR1 and CDR2 are SGHDT and YYEEEE. This CDR3 region has 15 residues. CDR3: CASSLRVGTQETQYF. The CDR3, as DNA: TGTGCCAGCAGCTTAAGGGTCGGAACCCAAGAGACCCAGTACTTC.

Ten or more counts support this clonotype. This sequence joins TRBV4-2 and TRBJ2-7; no clear D. The CDR3 extends over 14 amino acids. Deletions cut 0 bases from V and 7 bases from J, with 13 bases between. Germline V gene sequence: CDR1 LGHNA, CDR2 YNFKEQ. Written as DNA, the CDR3 is TGTGCCAGCAGCCAAGAAGGTAATTGGCGGGAGCAGTACTTC. Residues: CASSQEGNWREQYF.

This clonotype showed up just a few times. The CDR3 DNA sequence: TGCAGCGTTGAAGGCGGGACAGGGGGCGAATACACTGAAGCTTTCTTT. Amino acids: CSVEGGTGGEYTEAFF. V and J are TRBV29-1 and TRBJ1-1; TRBD1 matches at 12 bases. The CDR3 has 16 amino acids. CDR1 and CDR2 (germline): SQVTM, ANQGSEA. Trimming at V came to 1 base and at J to 3 bases, leaving 6 bases not matched to a gene. The variable domain in full, completed from reference TRBV29-1 and TRBJ1-1, reads SAVISQKPSRDICQRGTSLTIQCQVDSQVTMMFWYRQQPGQSLTLIATANQGSEATYESGFVIDKFPISRPNLTFSTLTVSNMSPEDSSIYLCSVEGGTGGEYTEAFFGQGTRLTVV.

This chain joins TRBV3-1 and TRBJ2-2; the D gene is possibly TRBD1 (6 bases). The germline V gene encodes CDR1 LGHDT and CDR2 YNNKEL (reference sequence). This CDR3 is built from 17 residues. Trimming stripped 0 bases from V and 0 bases from J, with 11 bases between. The CDR3 nucleotides are TGTGCCAGCAGCCAAGAAATTAGGACAGCGAACACCGGGGAGCTGTTTTTT. It specifies CASSQEIRTANTGELFF. The full variable domain, in which reference TRBV3-1 and TRBJ2-2 provide the parts outside the CDR3, is DTAVSQTPKYLVTQMGNDKSIKCEQNLGHDTMYWYKQDSKKFLKIMFSYNNKELIINETVPNRFSPKSPDKAHLNLHINSLELGDSAVYFCASSQEIRTANTGELFFGEGSRLTVL.

The chain carries TRBV6-2 or TRBV6-3 and TRBJ1-5, with TRBD1 matching over 9 bases. This CDR3 has 15 amino acids. V lost 6 bases to trimming and J lost 5 bases; unmatched junction nucleotides: 8. The germline CDR1 and CDR2 sequences are MNHEY and SVGEGT. The CDR3, as DNA: TGTGCCAGCAGATCCCGGGACAGGGCGTATCAGCCCCAGCATTTT. It specifies CASRSRDRAYQPQHF.

This clonotype was seen more than once but under ten times. The chain recombines TRBV28 with TRBJ2-1; D call uncertain. The CDR3 consists of 11 residues. V lost 2 bases, J lost 8 bases, and 4 bases lay in between. In germline, CDR1 is MDHEN, CDR2 SYDVKM. CDR3 sequence (DNA): TGTGCCAGCAGTTTAGCGCATGAGCAGTTCTTC. Translating gives CASSLAHEQFF.

This rearrangement joins TRBV20-1 to TRBJ2-3; unclear D gene. The CDR3 runs 13 residues. V was clipped by 4 bases and J by 2 bases, with 10 bases between them. Germline V CDR1 and CDR2: DFQATT, SNEGSKA (reference sequence). CDR3 residues: CSAIDRVTDTQYF. The CDR3 region has the DNA TGCAGTGCTATAGACCGGGTCACAGATACGCAGTATTTT.

The chain uses TRBV7-3 and TRBJ2-2, with 14 bases identical to TRBD2. Germline V gene sequence: CDR1 SGHTA, CDR2 FQGTGA. V was pared by 4 bases and J by 6 bases, with 4 bases of the junction left unmatched. The CDR3 totals 16 residues. This CDR3 is CASSSGLAGVAGELFF. The CDR3 nucleotides read TGTGCCAGCAGCTCGGGACTAGCGGGAGTCGCCGGGGAGCTGTTTTTT.